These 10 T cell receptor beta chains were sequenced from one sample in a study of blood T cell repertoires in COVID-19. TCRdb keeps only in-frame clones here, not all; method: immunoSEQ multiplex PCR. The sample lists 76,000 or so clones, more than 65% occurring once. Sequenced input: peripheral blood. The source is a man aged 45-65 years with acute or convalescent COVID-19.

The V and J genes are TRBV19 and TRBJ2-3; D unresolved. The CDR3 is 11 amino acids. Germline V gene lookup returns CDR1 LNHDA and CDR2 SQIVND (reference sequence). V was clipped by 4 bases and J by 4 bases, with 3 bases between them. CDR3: CASSTADTQYF. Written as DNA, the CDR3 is TGTGCCAGTAGTACGGCAGATACGCAGTATTTT.

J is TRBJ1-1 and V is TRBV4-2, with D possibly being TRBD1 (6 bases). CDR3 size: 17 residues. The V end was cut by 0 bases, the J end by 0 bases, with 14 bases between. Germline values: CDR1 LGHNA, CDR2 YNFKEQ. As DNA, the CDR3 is TGTGCCAGCAGCCAAGATCTTGAGGCAGGGGTGAACACTGAAGCTTTCTTT. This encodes CASSQDLEAGVNTEAFF.

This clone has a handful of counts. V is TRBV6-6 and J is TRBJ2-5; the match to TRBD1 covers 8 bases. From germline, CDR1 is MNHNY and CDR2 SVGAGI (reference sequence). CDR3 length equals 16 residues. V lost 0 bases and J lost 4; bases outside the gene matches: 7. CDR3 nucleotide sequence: TGTGCCAGCAGTTACTCGAGTGGACAGGGAGTAGAGACCCAGTACTTC. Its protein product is CASSYSSGQGVETQYF.

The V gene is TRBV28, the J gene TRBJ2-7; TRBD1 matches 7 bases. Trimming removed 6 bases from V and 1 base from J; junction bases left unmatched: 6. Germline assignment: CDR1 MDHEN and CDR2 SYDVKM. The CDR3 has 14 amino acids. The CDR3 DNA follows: TGTGCCAGCAGAACCGGGACAGTTTCCTACGAGCAGTACTTC. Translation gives CASRTGTVSYEQYF.

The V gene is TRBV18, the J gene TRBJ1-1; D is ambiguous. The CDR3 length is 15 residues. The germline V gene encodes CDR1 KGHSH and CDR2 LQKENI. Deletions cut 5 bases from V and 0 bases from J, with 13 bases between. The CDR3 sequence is CASSLWPDMNTEAFF. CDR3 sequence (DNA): TGTGCCAGCTCATTGTGGCCAGATATGAACACTGAAGCTTTCTTT. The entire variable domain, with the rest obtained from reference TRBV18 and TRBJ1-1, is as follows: NAGVMQNPRHLVRRRGQEARLRCSPMKGHSHVYWYRQLPEEGLKFMVYLQKENIIDESGMPKERFSAEFPKEGPSILRIQQVVRGDSAAYFCASSLWPDMNTEAFFGQGTRLTVV.

CDR3 nucleotides: TGCGCCAGCAGCCAAGATCGCAGAGAGACCCAGTACTTC. This codes for CASSQDRRETQYF. V gene TRBV4-3 combines with J gene TRBJ2-5, with no clear D. Germline loops: CDR1 LGHNA, CDR2 YSLEER. The length of the CDR3 is 13 residues. V lost 0 bases and J 4 bases, leaving 6 bases between the germline ends.

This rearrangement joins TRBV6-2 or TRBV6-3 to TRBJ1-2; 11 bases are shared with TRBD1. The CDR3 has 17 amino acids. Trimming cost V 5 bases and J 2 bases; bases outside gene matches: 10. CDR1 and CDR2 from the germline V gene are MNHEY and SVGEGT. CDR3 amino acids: CASSPPGQGVLNYGYTF. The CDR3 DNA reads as TGTGCCAGCAGTCCCCCGGGACAGGGGGTTCTGAACTATGGCTACACCTTC.

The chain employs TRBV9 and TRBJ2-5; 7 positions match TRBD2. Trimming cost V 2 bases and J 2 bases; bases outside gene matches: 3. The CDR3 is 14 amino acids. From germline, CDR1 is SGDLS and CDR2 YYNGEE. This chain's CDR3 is CASSVEREQETQYF. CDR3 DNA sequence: TGTGCCAGCAGCGTTGAGCGGGAACAAGAGACCCAGTACTTC.

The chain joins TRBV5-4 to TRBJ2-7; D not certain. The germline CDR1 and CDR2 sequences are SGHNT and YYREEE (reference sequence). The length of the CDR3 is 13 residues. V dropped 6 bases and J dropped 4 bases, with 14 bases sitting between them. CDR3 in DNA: TGTGCCAGCACAACAGAGTCTGGGTACGAGCAGTACTTC. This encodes CASTTESGYEQYF.

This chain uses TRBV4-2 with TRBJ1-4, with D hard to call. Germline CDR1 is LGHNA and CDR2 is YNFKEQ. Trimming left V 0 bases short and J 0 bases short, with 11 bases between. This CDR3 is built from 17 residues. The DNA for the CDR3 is TGTGCCAGCAGCCAAGATCCCCCCGGGGCAACTAATGAAAAACTGTTTTTT. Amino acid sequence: CASSQDPPGATNEKLFF.